The next 2 T cell receptor beta chains were all read from a single sample in a study of cytomegalovirus exposure and HLA in healthy donors (dated by TCRdb to the late 2010s). Libraries came from the immunoSEQ multiplex PCR assay. For the multiplex PCR, a mixture combining 60 forward primers for TCR Vbeta segments and 13 reverse primers for TCR Jbeta segments was used. This is the immuneACCESS table as TCRdb keeps it, with only in-frame sequences that have V and J called. A part of the clones is gone; compared with another copy, unresolved V genes explain less than half, and the rest is unexplained. The sample table lists around 140,000 clones, around three fifths of them with a count of one. The ten largest clones add up to 2% to 2.5% of the sample. Sequencing input: PBMCs. Receptors were obtained from a woman aged 40 to 50 in good health and CMV-seronegative.

The CDR3 loop reads CAWSVGTGVYEQYF. The CDR3 DNA sequence: TGTGCCTGGAGTGTAGGGACGGGGGTTTACGAGCAGTACTTC. The J gene is TRBJ2-7, the V gene TRBV30; D may be TRBD2 (6 bases). The V and J ends lost 0 bases and 4 bases respectively, with 13 bases between them. Germline CDR1 reads GTSNPN; CDR2 reads SVGIG (reference sequence). This CDR3 spans 14 amino acids.

This clone was observed a handful of times. J is TRBJ2-3 and V is TRBV4-1; D is perhaps TRBD2 (5 bases). V dropped 2 bases and J dropped 1 base, with 10 bases sitting between them. The V gene's germline CDR1 is MGHRA and CDR2 YSYEKL. The CDR3 runs 15 residues. The CDR3 here is CASSQISARTDTQYF. The DNA for the CDR3 is TGCGCCAGCAGCCAAATTAGCGCTCGCACAGATACGCAGTATTTT.